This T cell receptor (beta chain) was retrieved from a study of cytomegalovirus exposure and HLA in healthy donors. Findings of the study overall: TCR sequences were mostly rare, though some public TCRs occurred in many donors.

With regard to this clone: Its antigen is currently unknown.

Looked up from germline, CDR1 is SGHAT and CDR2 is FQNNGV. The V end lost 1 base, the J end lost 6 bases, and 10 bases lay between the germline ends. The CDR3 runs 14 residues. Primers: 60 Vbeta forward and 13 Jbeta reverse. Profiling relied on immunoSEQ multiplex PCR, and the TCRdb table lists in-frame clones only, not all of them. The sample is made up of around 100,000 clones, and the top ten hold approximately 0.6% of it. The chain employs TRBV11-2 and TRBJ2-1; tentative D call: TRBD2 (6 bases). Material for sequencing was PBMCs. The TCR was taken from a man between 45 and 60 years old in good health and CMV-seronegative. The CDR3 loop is CASSLVPGVNEQFF. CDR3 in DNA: TGTGCCAGCAGCTTAGTCCCGGGGGTCAATGAGCAGTTCTTC.